This T cell receptor (beta chain) appears in the sequencing data of a study of blood T cell repertoires in COVID-19. Clones were read by immunoSEQ multiplex PCR, and TCRdb kept only the in-frame ones, dropping some. The data show roughly 41,000 clones, 88% seen once. Germline V gene data show CDR1 as SGHNT and CDR2 as YYREEE (reference sequence). The V gene end was trimmed by 0 bases and the J gene end by 4 bases; junction bases not matched to a gene: 4. This CDR3 is built from 16 residues. This clonotype was obtained from a human donor in a cohort sampled during active COVID-19. Sequencing was done on a sample of peripheral blood. V is TRBV5-4 and J is TRBJ2-2; 9 nucleotides align to TRBD1. CDR3 region: CASSLDGQGSTGELFF. For the CDR3, the DNA is TGTGCCAGCAGCTTGGATGGACAGGGGAGCACCGGGGAGCTGTTTTTT.